Following are 18 T cell receptor beta chains from one sample sequenced in a study of vaccination and CD4 T cells after COVID-19. Their cognate antigens are unknown. Cultured CD4+ T cell DNA was sequenced using the Oncomine TCR Beta short-read assay. Via MiXCR, TCRdb re-called the PCR reads, giving one row per CDR3 protein. The data contain more than 9,500 distinct CDR3 sequences, about two thirds of them seen just once; the ten biggest clones take up 9.1%. Described treatment: roughly ten-day PBMC culture with coronavirus spike peptide pools or control peptides (ViraFEST assay). The sample was CD4+ T cells from blood, cultured in vitro. Receptors originate from a human donor who had recovered from COVID-19.

The chain carries TRBV20-1 and TRBJ1-5; no clear D gene. Germline CDR1 DFQATT, CDR2 SNEGSKA (reference sequence). V was trimmed by 5 bases and J by 0 bases, leaving 17 bases between them. CDR3 size: 16 residues. The CDR3 coding sequence is TGCAGTGCTCACCCGAGGACCGGATATAGCAATCAGCCCCAGCATTTT. It encodes CSAHPRTGYSNQPQHF.

The chain carries TRBV6-1 and TRBJ2-1, with 12 positions matching TRBD1. Germline loops: CDR1 MNHNS, CDR2 SASEGT. The CDR3 has 13 amino acids. V lost 10 bases to trimming and J lost 8 bases; unmatched junction nucleotides: 6. The CDR3 loop reads CATRDRGPDEQFF. The CDR3 bases are TGTGCCACCCGGGACAGGGGGCCCGATGAGCAGTTCTTC.

This clonotype was observed a few times. The rearrangement uses TRBV25-1 and TRBJ1-6; D unclear. V lost 6 bases to trimming and J lost 10 bases, with 19 bases between them. This CDR3 region has 15 residues. Germline V gene sequence: CDR1 MGHDK, CDR2 SYGVNS. CDR3 sequence (DNA): TGTGCCAGCAGGGCCCCGGGAGGGTACCGGTCACCCCTCCACTTT. Amino acids: CASRAPGGYRSPLHF.

The chain recombines TRBV29-1 with TRBJ2-3; 13 positions agree with TRBD2. This CDR3 contains 14 residues. The V segment lost 3 bases and the J segment 5 bases; nucleotides outside the gene matches: 2. Germline lookup yields CDR1 SQVTM and CDR2 ANQGSEA. The CDR3 coding sequence is TGCAGCGTTGATACTAGCGGGGGGGTAGATACGCAGTATTTT. It is translated as CSVDTSGGVDTQYF.

This clonotype came up once. This chain joins TRBV11-2 and TRBJ2-7; D is unclear. Trimming took off 6 bases at V and 2 bases at J, with 11 bases between the two ends. The germline gives CDR1 SGHAT, CDR2 FQNNGV. The CDR3 has 13 residues. CDR3 region: CASRRPGAYEQYF. The CDR3 bases are TGTGCCAGCAGGAGGCCCGGAGCCTACGAGCAGTACTTC. Full variable domain (missing parts from reference TRBV11-2 and TRBJ2-7): EAGVAQSPRYKIIEKRQSVAFWCNPISGHATLYWYQQILGQGPKLLIQFQNNGVVDDSQLPKDRFSAERLKGVDSTLKIQPAKLEDSAVYLCASRRPGAYEQYFGPGTRLTVT.

This chain uses TRBV19 with TRBJ2-1; 9 bases line up with TRBD2. V shed 7 bases and J 4 bases; nucleotides not matched to a gene: 5. CDR1 and CDR2 (germline): LNHDA, SQIVND (reference sequence). The CDR3 has 14 amino acids. Here the CDR3 DNA reads TGTGCCAGTACGCTAGCGGGGCCATACAATGAGCAGTTCTTC. Amino acids: CASTLAGPYNEQFF.

The V call is TRBV12-3 or TRBV12-4, the J call TRBJ1-6; no reliable D call. The CDR3 runs 14 residues. V dropped 1 base and J dropped 10 bases, with 11 bases sitting between them. CDR3 in amino acids: CASSLVRSVSPLHF. CDR3 DNA sequence: TGTGCCAGCAGTTTAGTTAGGAGCGTCTCACCCCTCCACTTT.

V gene TRBV18 combines with J gene TRBJ2-3; the D gene could be TRBD1 or TRBD2 (5 bases each). CDR3 size: 16 residues. Germline assignment: CDR1 KGHSH and CDR2 LQKENI. The V end was cut by 3 bases, the J end by 0 bases, with 13 bases between. The CDR3 nucleotides read TGTGCCAGCTCACCCCCAAGAGGGGTTAGCACAGATACGCAGTATTTT. It translates to CASSPPRGVSTDTQYF.

The chain links TRBV3-1 to TRBJ2-5; D not certain. The V end lost 2 bases, the J end lost 5 bases, and 15 bases lay between the germline ends. The CDR3 runs to 15 residues. Germline lookup yields CDR1 LGHDT and CDR2 YNNKEL (reference sequence). Written as DNA, the CDR3 is TGTGCCAGCAGCCAACTCACAGTCTTTAGGGAGACCCAGTACTTC. Its protein is CASSQLTVFRETQYF.

The V gene is TRBV27, the J gene TRBJ1-3; D is undetermined. From germline, CDR1 is MNHEY and CDR2 SMNVEV (reference sequence). There are 20 residues in the CDR3. Trimming took 2 bases from V and 0 from J, leaving 23 bases between them. CDR3 coding DNA: TGTGCCAGCAGTTTAGCCCGCCCGACCGACCGATATTCCTCTGGAAACACCATATATTTT. Protein: CASSLARPTDRYSSGNTIYF.

By sample fraction, this clonotype is medium-sized (0.01 to 0.1%). The chain combines TRBV5-1 with TRBJ2-2; D may correspond to TRBD1 or TRBD2 (5 bases each). Germline assignment: CDR1 SGHRS and CDR2 YFSETQ. The CDR3 has 15 residues. Trimming pared 2 bases from V and 0 bases from J, leaving 8 bases between. The CDR3 bases are TGCGCCAGCAGCTTCAGAGGGGCGAACACCGGGGAGCTGTTTTTT. This gives the protein CASSFRGANTGELFF.

This chain joins TRBV6-5 and TRBJ1-5; no firm D call. The V gene lost 2 bases and the J gene lost 9 bases, with 11 bases spanning the gap. Germline assignment: CDR1 MNHEY and CDR2 SVGAGI. The CDR3 extends over 13 amino acids. The CDR3 DNA is TGTGCCAGCAGTTACGAGGTCGACGCGCCCCAGCATTTT. The encoded protein is CASSYEVDAPQHF.

The CDR3 bases are TGTGCCACCAGCAGACGTGGGGGTTCCGAGCAGTACTTC. Encoded protein: CATSRRGGSEQYF. This rearrangement joins TRBV15 to TRBJ2-7; D may correspond to TRBD1 or TRBD2 (5 bases each). CDR1 and CDR2 (germline): LNHNV, YYDKDF (reference sequence). The germline V and J ends were trimmed by 2 bases and 6 bases, with 11 bases remaining between them. The length of the CDR3 is 13 residues.

The J gene is TRBJ2-1, the V gene TRBV21-1; TRBD2 reflects the table's D call only, with no check against the DNA. TRBV21-1 is a pseudogene. This CDR3 contains 16 residues. CDR3 residues: CASSKGKREIVNEQFF. For the CDR3, the DNA is TGTGCCAGCAGCAAAGGGAAGCGGGAGATTGTTAATGAGCAGTTCTTC.

V and J are TRBV19 and TRBJ1-6; D is possibly TRBD1 (5 bases). This CDR3 region has 15 residues. V lost 6 bases and J lost 6, with 15 bases in between. CDR1 is LNHDA, CDR2 SQIVND, per germline (reference sequence). The CDR3 region is CASRGRNLSNSPLHF. The CDR3 nucleotides are TGTGCCAGTAGGGGACGAAACCTCAGTAATTCACCCCTCCACTTT.

This clonotype has a single count. This chain connects TRBV18 to TRBJ2-7; D remains unclear. The V end was cut by 0 bases, the J end by 8 bases, with 14 bases between. The germline gives CDR1 KGHSH, CDR2 LQKENI. This CDR3 region has 14 residues. The chain's CDR3 is CASSPPASTLKQYF. Here the CDR3 DNA reads TGTGCCAGCTCACCACCGGCGAGTACTTTGAAGCAGTACTTC.

The chain employs TRBV7-8 and TRBJ1-5; D ambiguous. CDR1 and CDR2 (germline): SGHVS, FQNEAQ. The V gene lost 2 bases and the J gene lost 0 bases, with 14 bases spanning the gap. The CDR3 is 17 amino acids. The CDR3 sequence: CASSLIGSVYSNQPQHF. As DNA, the CDR3 is TGTGCCAGCAGCTTAATCGGCTCGGTATATAGCAATCAGCCCCAGCATTTT.

This chain uses TRBV3-1 with TRBJ1-5; D perhaps matches TRBD1 (6 bases). Germline V CDR1 and CDR2: LGHDT, YNNKEL (reference sequence). The CDR3 loop spans 16 amino acids. V lost 4 bases and J lost 0, with 13 bases in between. This CDR3 is CASSRKGGNSNQPQHF. The CDR3 coding sequence is TGTGCCAGCAGCCGAAAGGGGGGGAATAGCAATCAGCCCCAGCATTTT.